This passage covers 30 T cell receptor beta chains from one sample sequenced in a study of T cell clonotyping in hematopoietic cell transplantation. Stated time point: recipient sample about 28 days before transplant, after cytoreduction. Libraries were prepared by immunoSEQ multiplex PCR; TCRdb keeps only in-frame clonotypes and omits some of them. The data hold over 25,000 clones, with 60% to 85% observed a single time. This specimen was peripheral blood mononuclear cells, taken before stem cell transplant. The receptors were sampled from a woman aged 25 to 45 with chronic myeloid leukemia. Some clones in this sample may be carry-over from other donors' samples.

The chain has TRBV6-1 and TRBJ1-2; D gene ambiguous. Germline V lookup: CDR1 MNHNS, CDR2 SASEGT. V lost 7 bases and J 0 bases, leaving 9 bases between the germline ends. This CDR3 is 13 amino acids long. Here the CDR3 DNA reads TGTGCCAGCACCCGGATCCCTAACTATGGCTACACCTTC. Protein: CASTRIPNYGYTF.

This chain connects TRBV5-1 to TRBJ2-7; 10 bases agree with TRBD2. Germline lookup yields CDR1 SGHRS and CDR2 YFSETQ. The CDR3 runs 13 residues. J was trimmed by 2 bases and V by 5 bases; bases with no gene match: 1. CDR3 coding DNA: TGCGCCAGCAGACTAGCGGGACCCTACGAGCAGTACTTC. This encodes CASRLAGPYEQYF.

This chain uses TRBV4-2 with TRBJ2-1; 8 nucleotides line up with TRBD2. CDR1 is LGHNA and CDR2 is YNFKEQ in the germline V gene. The CDR3 is 15 residues long. After removal of 0 bases from V and 6 bases from J, the junction contained 4 bases not matched to a gene. The CDR3 sequence: CASSQDRGGINEQFF. In nucleotides, the CDR3 is TGTGCCAGCAGCCAAGATCGGGGGGGAATCAATGAGCAGTTCTTC.

This clone was found once. V usage is TRBV5-1 and J usage is TRBJ2-7; 15 bases fit TRBD2. The CDR3 is made up of 15 amino acids. In germline, CDR1 is SGHRS, CDR2 YFSETQ. V trimming: 7 bases; J trimming: 7 bases; junction bases outside the gene matches: 9. CDR3: CASRRTSGGVGEQYF. In DNA, the CDR3 is TGCGCCAGCCGACGGACTAGCGGGGGGGTTGGAGAGCAGTACTTC.

The CDR3 protein is CASSQVRLGANEQFF. CDR3 DNA sequence: TGTGCCAGCAGCCAAGTCCGGCTAGGCGCGAATGAGCAGTTCTTC. The chain is built from TRBV14 and TRBJ2-1; D call uncertain. CDR3 length equals 15 residues. Trimming removed 1 base at V and 7 bases at J, with 14 bases between. Per germline, CDR1 SGHDN and CDR2 FVKESK.

The rearrangement uses TRBV15 and TRBJ2-4; 7 bases are a match to TRBD2. Looked up from germline, CDR1 is LNHNV and CDR2 is YYDKDF (reference sequence). Trimming at V came to 3 bases and at J to 0 bases, leaving 2 bases not matched to a gene. CDR3 length equals 15 residues. CDR3 sequence: CATSRGGTAKNIQYF. Written as DNA, the CDR3 is TGTGCCACCAGCAGGGGGGGGACAGCCAAAAACATTCAGTACTTC. The whole variable domain, remainder taken from reference TRBV15 and TRBJ2-4, is DAMVIQNPRYQVTQFGKPVTLSCSQTLNHNVMYWYQQKSSQAPKLLFHYYDKDFNNEADTPDNFQSRRPNTSFCFLDIRSPGLGDTAMYLCATSRGGTAKNIQYFGAGTRLSVL.

The gene calls are TRBV6-1 and TRBJ2-7; the D gene is possibly TRBD1 (6 bases). The germline gives CDR1 MNHNS, CDR2 SASEGT. This CDR3 contains 14 residues. Trimming removed 6 bases from V and 0 bases from J, with 12 bases in between. The CDR3 region has the DNA TGTGCCAGCAGGAAAAGCAGGGGCTCCTACGAGCAGTACGTC. Encoded protein: CASRKSRGSYEQYV.

The gene calls are TRBV6-6 and TRBJ1-2, with D perhaps matching TRBD1 (5 bases). V was cut by 9 bases and J by 0 bases, with 8 bases left in between. CDR1 is MNHNY, CDR2 SVGAGI, per germline (reference sequence). The CDR3 runs to 12 residues. The CDR3 sequence is CASSTANYGYTF. In nucleotides, the CDR3 is TGTGCCAGTTCGACAGCTAACTATGGCTACACCTTC.

V usage is TRBV9 and J usage is TRBJ2-3; TRBD2 matches at 8 bases. Germline V gene data show CDR1 as SGDLS and CDR2 as YYNGEE. The V gene end was trimmed by 4 bases and the J gene end by 2 bases; junction bases not matched to a gene: 6. CDR3 length: 15 amino acids. The CDR3 reads CASSWRGDDTDTQYF. Written as DNA, the CDR3 is TGTGCCAGCAGCTGGCGGGGGGACGACACAGATACGCAGTATTTT.

This clone was seen only once. The chain carries TRBV4-2 and TRBJ1-5, with 9 bases aligning to TRBD1. Germline V lookup: CDR1 LGHNA, CDR2 YNFKEQ. V lost 3 bases to trimming and J lost 0 bases; unmatched junction nucleotides: 3. This CDR3 region has 16 residues. CDR3 nucleotide sequence: TGTGCCAGCAGCCAGTCGACAGGGGGTAGCAATCAGCCCCAGCATTTT. Residues: CASSQSTGGSNQPQHF.

J is TRBJ1-1 and V is TRBV6-6; D gene uncertain. V was pared by 10 bases and J by 7 bases, with 10 bases between. CDR3 size: 10 residues. Germline loops: CDR1 MNHNY, CDR2 SVGAGI (reference sequence). The CDR3 region has the DNA TGTGCCATCGCGGGCCTTGAAGCTTTCTTT. Translation gives CAIAGLEAFF.

The chain links TRBV20-1 to TRBJ2-1; possibly TRBD1 for D (5 bases). Germline CDR1 is DFQATT and CDR2 is SNEGSKA (reference sequence). This CDR3 is 11 amino acids long. Trimming shortened V by 7 bases and J by 5 bases, and 9 bases separated the two germline ends. The CDR3 DNA sequence: TGCAGTGTTCAAGGGGACAATGAGCAGTTCTTC. It encodes CSVQGDNEQFF.

V gene TRBV28 combines with J gene TRBJ2-7, with TRBD1 identical over 9 bases. The CDR3 runs to 17 residues. The germline CDR1 and CDR2 sequences are MDHEN and SYDVKM. V lost 1 base to trimming and J lost 4 bases; unmatched junction nucleotides: 11. CDR3 protein: CASSLYTPGQGQYEQYF. CDR3 sequence (DNA): TGTGCCAGCAGTTTATACACACCGGGACAGGGCCAATACGAGCAGTACTTC.

J is TRBJ1-5 and V is TRBV7-2, with D possibly TRBD1 on 6 matching bases. This CDR3 has 13 residues. Deletions cut 5 bases from V and 5 bases from J, with 10 bases between. In germline, CDR1 is SGHTA, CDR2 FQGNSA. CDR3 in amino acids: CASSIRGDQPQHF. In DNA form, the CDR3 reads TGTGCCAGCAGCATCAGGGGAGATCAGCCCCAGCATTTT. Together with reference TRBV7-2 and TRBJ1-5, the CDR3 gives the full variable domain: GAGVSQSPSNKVTEKGKDVELRCDPISGHTALYWYRQSLGQGLEFLIYFQGNSAPDKSGLPSDRFSAERTGGSVSTLTIQRTQQEDSAVYLCASSIRGDQPQHFGDGTRLSIL.

This clone was seen a few times. The V and J genes are TRBV6-5 and TRBJ1-1; D gene ambiguous. The CDR3 is made up of 14 amino acids. The germline V gene has CDR1 MNHEY and CDR2 SVGAGI. The ends were cut back, 4 bases at V and 2 bases at J, with 11 bases in the middle. The CDR3 DNA follows: TGTGCCAGCAGTTCCAAACAGACTAACACTGAAGCTTTCTTT. Translation gives CASSSKQTNTEAFF.

This clone appeared once. The chain links TRBV27 to TRBJ2-2, with 8 nucleotides matching TRBD1. J was trimmed by 5 bases and V by 3 bases; bases with no gene match: 5. Looked up from germline, CDR1 is MNHEY and CDR2 is SMNVEV (reference sequence). The CDR3 length is 15 residues. CDR3 sequence (DNA): TGTGCCAGCAGTTTCATGGACAGGGTGACCGGGGAGCTGTTTTTT. Encoded protein: CASSFMDRVTGELFF.

The chain combines TRBV7-8 with TRBJ2-3, with D possibly TRBD1 on 6 matching bases. V was trimmed by 5 bases and J by 2 bases, leaving 14 bases between them. The CDR3 is made up of 15 amino acids. CDR1 is SGHVS, CDR2 FQNEAQ, per germline. This chain's CDR3 is CASSHPRGHTDTQYF. As DNA, the CDR3 is TGTGCCAGCAGCCACCCCAGGGGTCACACAGATACGCAGTATTTT.

The gene calls are TRBV1 and TRBJ2-2; the table names TRBD1, a call not compared with the DNA. TRBV1 is given as a pseudogene. This CDR3 has 15 residues. CDR3 protein: CTSSQGGIRAGELFF. CDR3 nucleotides: TGCACCAGCAGCCAAGGGGGCATAAGGGCCGGGGAGCTGTTTTTT.

This clone was observed a handful of times. This chain uses TRBV29-1 with TRBJ1-1; TRBD1 matches at 7 bases. From germline, CDR1 is SQVTM and CDR2 ANQGSEA. The CDR3 runs to 10 residues. V dropped 5 bases and J dropped 11; count of bases not matched to a gene: 5. The chain's CDR3 is CSVWDSAAFF. The CDR3 DNA sequence: TGCAGCGTTTGGGACAGCGCGGCTTTCTTT.

The sample holds a few counts of this clone. This chain links TRBV7-8 with TRBJ1-2; D is undetermined. CDR3 length: 12 amino acids. V shed 6 bases and J shed 5 bases, with 10 bases lying between them. Germline values: CDR1 SGHVS, CDR2 FQNEAQ. The CDR3 loop reads CASSPAGYGYTF. CDR3 DNA: TGTGCCAGCAGTCCGGCTGGATATGGCTACACCTTC.

V gene TRBV20-1 combines with J gene TRBJ2-7; D is unresolved. The CDR3 loop spans 11 amino acids. Germline V gene lookup returns CDR1 DFQATT and CDR2 SNEGSKA (reference sequence). The V end was cut by 4 bases, the J end by 1 base, with 5 bases between. The DNA for the CDR3 is TGCAGTGCTATCAGATCCTACGAGCAGTACTTC. Protein: CSAIRSYEQYF.

This clone was seen just once. The rearrangement joins TRBV5-1 to TRBJ1-1; TRBD1 matches at 8 bases. The germline CDR1 and CDR2 sequences are SGHRS and YFSETQ. The length of the CDR3 is 15 residues. Trimming removed 1 base from V and 5 bases from J; junction bases left unmatched: 7. CDR3 in amino acids: CASSLMTGQGTEAFF. Written as DNA, the CDR3 is TGCGCCAGCAGCTTGATGACCGGACAGGGAACTGAAGCTTTCTTT. Based on the CDR3 plus reference TRBV5-1 and TRBJ1-1, the full variable domain is KAGVTQTPRYLIKTRGQQVTLSCSPISGHRSVSWYQQTPGQGLQFLFEYFSETQRNKGNFPGRFSGRQFSNSRSEMNVSTLELGDSALYLCASSLMTGQGTEAFFGQGTRLTVV.

This clone was counted a single time. This chain joins TRBV6-6 and TRBJ2-2, with a tentative D call TRBD1 (8 bases). V was trimmed by 6 bases and J by 6 bases, leaving 17 bases between them. The germline V gene has CDR1 MNHNY and CDR2 SVGAGI (reference sequence). The length of the CDR3 is 15 residues. CDR3 sequence reads: CASRSDRAGAGELFF. The CDR3 coding sequence is TGTGCCAGCAGGTCGGACAGGGCGGGGGCCGGGGAGCTGTTTTTT.

The V gene is TRBV5-6, the J gene TRBJ1-2, with D possibly matching TRBD1 (6 bases). Germline V gene sequence: CDR1 SGHDT, CDR2 YYEEEE. V lost 4 bases and J 2 bases, leaving 12 bases between the germline ends. The CDR3 sequence is 14 residues long. DNA for the CDR3: TGTGCCAGCAGCGTAAACAGGGTGAACTATGGCTACACCTTC. It codes for CASSVNRVNYGYTF.

V usage is TRBV2 and J usage is TRBJ2-3, with unresolved D. V dropped 3 bases and J dropped 10 bases, with 8 bases sitting between them. The CDR3 consists of 11 residues. Germline CDR1 reads SNHLY; CDR2 reads FYNNEI. The CDR3 DNA reads TGTGCCAGCAGTGATTTACTCGCGCAGTATTTT. It specifies CASSDLLAQYF.

The chain links TRBV5-1 to TRBJ2-7; 9 bases agree with TRBD1. V gave up 4 bases and J gave up 6 bases; unmatched junction bases: 14. The CDR3 spans 16 residues. CDR1 and CDR2 (germline): SGHRS, YFSETQ. The CDR3 DNA follows: TGCGCCAGCAGCCGGGACAGGGAGCCCCTAGCCTGCGAGCAGTACGTC. The encoded protein is CASSRDREPLACEQYV.

This chain uses TRBV29-1 with TRBJ2-1, with no clear D. Germline-derived CDR1 and CDR2 are SQVTM and ANQGSEA. The CDR3 extends over 13 amino acids. V was trimmed by 2 bases and J by 6 bases, leaving 11 bases between them. The CDR3 here is CSVESSLINEQFF. The CDR3 coding sequence is TGCAGCGTTGAATCTTCGCTAATCAATGAGCAGTTCTTC.

The V and J genes are TRBV30 and TRBJ2-5; TRBD2 might be the D (5 bases). Germline V gene sequence: CDR1 GTSNPN, CDR2 SVGIG (reference sequence). CDR3 length: 13 amino acids. V shed 2 bases and J shed 7 bases, with 14 bases lying between them. The chain's CDR3 is CAWSPTGWATQYF. The CDR3 DNA reads TGTGCCTGGAGTCCCACGGGATGGGCGACCCAGTACTTC.

This chain connects TRBV2 to TRBJ2-5; a weak D match, TRBD2 (6 bases). The CDR3 consists of 13 residues. V was shortened by 11 bases and J by 2 bases, with 15 bases between the two germline ends. Germline CDR1 SNHLY, CDR2 FYNNEI. The CDR3 DNA reads as TGTGCCTCCCGAAGGGACTCTCAAGAGACCCAGTACTTC. It codes for CASRRDSQETQYF.

The chain recombines TRBV10-1 with TRBJ2-7; D not certain. V was cut by 4 bases and J by 6 bases, with 10 bases left in between. Germline assignment: CDR1 WNHNN and CDR2 SYGVQD (reference sequence). The CDR3 runs 12 residues. The DNA of the CDR3 is TGCGCCAGCAGTGTGTTACGATGCGAGCAGTACGTC. Translation: CASSVLRCEQYV.